The 5 T cell receptor beta chains presented below share a single source sample, sequenced in a study of T cells in Graves' hyperthyroidism and ophthalmopathy. Authors of the study amplified TCR beta CDR3 regions from RNA transcripts. First-round RT-PCR of the TCR CDR3 relied on the HTBI primer set. TCRdb re-called the multiplex PCR reads through MiXCR, storing one row per CDR3 protein. The sample lists about 590,000 distinct CDR3 sequences, approximately 14% occurring once. The sample consisted of blood. Receptors were obtained from a woman aged 25 to 39 with Graves' hyperthyroidism.

There are many counts of this clonotype. V gene TRBV7-8 combines with J gene TRBJ2-5, with 7 bases aligning to TRBD1. Losses at the gene ends were 5 bases for V and 3 bases for J; bases not matched to a gene: 12. The CDR3 sequence is 16 residues long. The germline CDR1 and CDR2 sequences are SGHVS and FQNEAQ. CDR3 nucleotide sequence: TGTGCCAGCAGCCCACATCCGAGACAGGGTGAAGAGACCCAGTACTTC. It translates to CASSPHPRQGEETQYF.

This clonotype was recorded many times. The V call is TRBV7-2, the J call TRBJ2-1; TRBD2 aligns across 9 bases. The trim removed 1 base at V and 3 bases at J, leaving 7 bases unmatched. The CDR3 contains 17 residues. Germline loops: CDR1 SGHTA, CDR2 FQGNSA. The CDR3 bases are TGTGCCAGCAGCTTAGTTGGCCTAGCGGGACTCTACAATGAGCAGTTCTTC. Protein sequence: CASSLVGLAGLYNEQFF.

This clonotype was counted many times. This chain links TRBV10-3 with TRBJ2-7, with 8 bases identical to TRBD2. The ends lost 8 bases at V and 3 bases at J; junction bases unmatched: 6. The CDR3 runs to 13 residues. Germline assignment: CDR1 ENHRY and CDR2 SYGVKD. CDR3 nucleotides: TGTGCCATCCTTAGCGGGGCTAACTACGAGCAGTACTTC. Encoded protein: CAILSGANYEQYF.

Many counts were recorded for this clonotype. This sequence joins TRBV28 and TRBJ2-5, with D uncertain. The V and J ends lost 5 bases and 5 bases respectively, with 18 bases between them. Germline-derived CDR1 and CDR2 are MDHEN and SYDVKM. CDR3 length: 15 amino acids. CDR3 loop: CASSRSLGLRETQYF. The DNA for the CDR3 is TGTGCCAGCAGTCGCTCCCTGGGGTTACGGGAGACCCAGTACTTC. Full variable domain (rest looked up from reference TRBV28 and TRBJ2-5): DVKVTQSSRYLVKRTGEKVFLECVQDMDHENMFWYRQDPGLGLRLIYFSYDVKMKEKGDIPEGYSVSREKKERFSLILESASTNQTSMYLCASSRSLGLRETQYFGPGTRLLVL.

This clonotype was seen a few times. V is TRBV20-1 and J is TRBJ2-7, with 14 bases identical to TRBD2. V dropped 0 bases and J dropped 5; count of bases not matched to a gene: 9. The germline V gene encodes CDR1 DFQATT and CDR2 SNEGSKA (reference sequence). The CDR3 covers 17 residues. The CDR3: CSARDPGTSGSYHEQYF. The CDR3 coding sequence is TGCAGTGCTAGAGATCCCGGGACTAGCGGGAGCTACCACGAGCAGTACTTC.